A selection of T cell receptor beta chains follows, all from one sample in a study of blood T cell repertoires in COVID-19. Clones were sequenced by immunoSEQ multiplex PCR, and TCRdb holds only the in-frame ones, with some missing. In the table there are about 190,000 clones, around nine tenths of which are singletons. What was sequenced was peripheral blood. These receptors were collected from a woman between 65 and 79 years old with COVID-19, enrolled during active disease. CDR3s include the opening cysteine and the closing phenylalanine or tryptophan. The D gene is left open where the match is weak. The listing skips clone size in some rows; elsewhere it reads once, few, many or a size class.

V	size	D	J	CDR3	DNA
TRBV6-6	.	TRBD1	TRBJ2-7	CASTKGTAGLYEQYF	TGTGCCAGCACCAAAGGGACAGCTGGCCTTTACGAGCAGTACTTC
TRBV6-1	.	TRBD1	TRBJ1-2	CASSDRQGGLRGYTF	TGTGCCAGCAGTGACAGACAGGGGGGACTTCGGGGCTACACCTTC
TRBV18	.	.	TRBJ1-1	CASSPPGGVGEAFF	TGTGCCAGCTCACCGCCAGGAGGAGTTGGGGAAGCTTTCTTT
TRBV4-1	.	TRBD2	TRBJ2-1	CASSQGGTTAYNEQFF	TGCGCCAGCAGCCAAGGGGGGACTACTGCCTACAATGAGCAGTTCTTC
TRBV9	.	.	TRBJ2-3	CASSVVSGANTDTQYF	TGTGCCAGCAGCGTAGTGAGCGGAGCCAACACAGATACGCAGTATTTT
TRBV5-4	.	TRBD2	TRBJ2-1	CASRGLAFDEQFF	TGTGCCAGCAGAGGACTAGCATTCGATGAGCAGTTCTTC
TRBV10-3	.	TRBD2	TRBJ2-3	CAISTGTSGTDTQYF	TGTGCCATCAGTACCGGGACTAGCGGCACAGATACGCAGTATTTT
TRBV30	.	TRBD1	TRBJ2-1	CAWSADRAYNEQFF	TGTGCCTGGAGTGCGGACAGGGCCTACAATGAGCAGTTCTTC
TRBV20-1	.	.	TRBJ2-3	CSARLTDTQYF	TGCAGTGCCCGACTCACAGATACGCAGTATTTT
TRBV7-2	.	TRBD2	TRBJ2-7	CASSLGSGRKIYEQYF	TGTGCCAGCAGCCTAGGGAGCGGGAGGAAGATCTACGAGCAGTACTTC
TRBV6-5	.	TRBD1	TRBJ1-6	CASGGQKNSPLHF	TGTGCCAGCGGGGGACAGAAAAATTCACCCCTCCACTTT
TRBV6-2/TRBV6-3	once	TRBD1	TRBJ2-5	CASSYSTGGGETQYF	TGTGCCAGCAGTTACTCCACAGGGGGCGGAGAGACCCAGTACTTC
TRBV19	once	.	TRBJ1-6	CASSTSGQYNSPLHF	TGTGCCAGTAGTACATCTGGACAGTATAATTCACCCCTCCACTTT
TRBV2	.	.	TRBJ1-5	CASRPGTPNQPQHF	TGTGCCAGCAGGCCTGGGACTCCCAATCAGCCCCAGCATTTT
TRBV15	.	.	TRBJ2-7	CATSRDKGERKQYF	TGTGCCACCAGCAGAGATAAGGGGGAAAGGAAGCAGTACTTC
TRBV6-2/TRBV6-3	.	TRBD2	TRBJ2-7	CASSQTIGGSRYEQYF	TGTGCCAGCAGCCAAACAATTGGCGGGAGTCGATACGAGCAGTACTTC
TRBV6-6	.	TRBD1	TRBJ2-2	CASRTGGTGELFF	TGTGCCAGCAGGACAGGGGGCACCGGGGAGCTGTTTTTT
TRBV7-2	.	TRBD2	TRBJ2-1	CASSLRLAGGYEQFF	TGTGCCAGCAGCCTCCGACTAGCGGGAGGCTATGAGCAGTTCTTC
TRBV29-1	once	.	TRBJ2-3	CSVEASTDTQYF	TGCAGCGTTGAAGCTAGCACAGATACGCAGTATTTT
TRBV9	.	.	TRBJ2-1	CASSVHQGLYNEQFF	TGTGCCAGCAGCGTACATCAGGGCTTGTACAATGAGCAGTTCTTC
TRBV6-2/TRBV6-3	.	.	TRBJ1-3	CASSYERAGNTIYF	TGTGCCAGCAGTTACGAACGGGCTGGAAACACCATATATTTT
TRBV7-8	.	.	TRBJ1-5	CASSLASERPQHF	TGTGCCAGCAGCTTAGCTTCTGAGCGGCCCCAGCATTTT
TRBV5-4	.	TRBD2	TRBJ2-5	CASSPGLAGGETQYF	TGTGCCAGCAGCCCCGGACTAGCGGGAGGAGAGACCCAGTACTTC
TRBV5-1	.	.	TRBJ2-5	CASSPEETQYF	TGCGCCAGCAGCCCGGAAGAGACCCAGTACTTC
TRBV18	.	TRBD2	TRBJ2-3	CASSPRAGDTDTQYF	TGTGCCAGCTCCCCACGGGCGGGGGACACAGATACGCAGTATTTT
TRBV28	.	.	TRBJ2-2	CASSWTKQGPGELFF	TGTGCCAGCAGTTGGACAAAACAGGGCCCCGGGGAGCTGTTTTTT
TRBV18	few	.	TRBJ2-5	CASSPGETQYF	TGTGCCAGCTCACCGGGCGAGACCCAGTACTTC
TRBV4-2	.	.	TRBJ1-2	CASSQVDIIYGYTF	TGTGCCAGCAGCCAAGTGGACATTATCTATGGCTACACCTTC
TRBV15	.	.	TRBJ2-7	CATSRILQVPTYEQYF	TGTGCCACCAGCAGAATTCTACAGGTTCCAACCTACGAGCAGTACTTC
TRBV30	few	.	TRBJ1-2	CAWRAGGTGGRWTNYGYTF	TGTGCCTGGAGAGCTGGGGGGACGGGGGGCAGATGGACTAACTATGGCTACACCTTC